A selection of T cell receptor beta chains follows, all from one sample in a study of blood T cell repertoires in COVID-19. The repertoire was sequenced with immunoSEQ multiplex PCR; TCRdb's copy has only in-frame clones and lacks some. This repertoire shows about 120,000 clones, roughly 80% found once; its top ten account for 6.5% to 9.5%. The specimen was peripheral blood. The receptors were gathered from a human donor in a cohort sampled during active COVID-19. CDR3s include the opening cysteine and the closing phenylalanine or tryptophan. A D gene is named only where the DNA matches it firmly. Some rows have no size entry. The others give once, few or many, or a class for an expanded clone.

D: .
J: TRBJ1-1
size: once
length: 11
V: TRBV6-5
CDR3: CASSEATEAFF
DNA: TGTGCCAGCAGCGAGGCGACTGAAGCTTTCTTT

D: .
J: TRBJ1-4
size: .
length: 16
V: TRBV28
CDR3: CASSRTATGMGEKLFF
DNA: TGTGCCAGCAGTCGCACCGCAACAGGGATGGGAGAAAAACTGTTTTTT

D: .
J: TRBJ2-7
size: .
length: 16
V: TRBV6-1
CDR3: CASSEGSLRGDYEQYF
DNA: TGTGCCAGCAGTGAAGGGTCCCTCAGGGGGGACTACGAGCAGTACTTC

D: TRBD1
J: TRBJ2-7
size: .
length: 12
V: TRBV10-3
CDR3: CAIRGGSDEQYF
DNA: TGTGCCATCAGAGGGGGCTCGGACGAGCAGTACTTC

D: .
J: TRBJ1-1
size: .
length: 15
V: TRBV5-5
CDR3: CASSLGGLLNTEAFF
DNA: TGTGCCAGCAGCTTGGGGGGACTTCTGAACACTGAAGCTTTCTTT

D: TRBD1
J: TRBJ2-7
size: few
length: 15
V: TRBV11-2
CDR3: CASSLGQGSSYEQYF
DNA: TGTGCCAGCAGCTTAGGACAGGGGTCGTCCTACGAGCAGTACTTC

D: TRBD1
J: TRBJ2-7
size: once
length: 15
V: TRBV30
CDR3: CAWSFTGTGGNEQYF
DNA: TGTGCCTGGAGTTTTACCGGGACAGGGGGGAACGAGCAGTACTTC

D: .
J: TRBJ2-7
size: .
length: 13
V: TRBV4-1
CDR3: CASSQAQGNEQYF
DNA: TGCGCCAGCAGCCAAGCACAGGGTAACGAGCAGTACTTC

D: .
J: TRBJ1-1
size: .
length: 13
V: TRBV5-5
CDR3: CASRRGRNTEAFF
DNA: TGTGCCAGCAGGCGGGGGAGGAACACTGAAGCTTTCTTT

D: TRBD2
J: TRBJ2-3
size: .
length: 15
V: TRBV2
CDR3: CASRELARSADTQYF
DNA: TGTGCCAGCAGGGAACTAGCGCGTAGCGCAGATACGCAGTATTTT

D: TRBD1
J: TRBJ1-1
size: .
length: 14
V: TRBV30
CDR3: CAWILSGDRVEAFF
DNA: TGTGCCTGGATCCTCTCCGGAGACAGGGTTGAAGCTTTCTTT

D: TRBD2
J: TRBJ2-7
size: .
length: 16
V: TRBV4-1
CDR3: CASSQEGERERNEQYF
DNA: TGCGCCAGCAGCCAAGAAGGGGAGCGGGAGAGAAACGAGCAGTACTTC

D: .
J: TRBJ2-7
size: few
length: 15
V: TRBV27
CDR3: CASRDGDKSAYEQYF
DNA: TGTGCCAGCAGGGATGGGGACAAATCGGCCTACGAGCAGTACTTC

D: .
J: TRBJ1-5
size: .
length: 14
V: TRBV7-9
CDR3: CASSALGHNQPQHF
DNA: TGTGCCAGCAGCGCGCTGGGGCACAATCAGCCCCAGCATTTT

D: .
J: TRBJ2-7
size: .
length: 11
V: TRBV7-8
CDR3: CASRSFHEQYF
DNA: TGTGCCAGCAGATCATTCCACGAGCAGTACTTC

D: TRBD1
J: TRBJ2-1
size: .
length: 14
V: TRBV19
CDR3: CASVPGQGYNEQFF
DNA: TGTGCCAGTGTCCCGGGACAGGGCTACAATGAGCAGTTCTTC

D: .
J: TRBJ1-4
size: .
length: 14
V: TRBV10-2
CDR3: CASRIRRENEKLFF
DNA: TGCGCCAGCAGGATCCGACGGGAGAATGAAAAACTGTTTTTT

D: TRBD2
J: TRBJ2-7
size: .
length: 16
V: TRBV5-4
CDR3: CASSSPGAGGSYEQYF
DNA: TGTGCCAGCAGCTCCCCCGGAGCGGGAGGGTCCTACGAGCAGTACTTC

D: .
J: TRBJ2-7
size: .
length: 14
V: TRBV12-5
CDR3: CASGLSDTGGEQYF
DNA: TGTGCTAGTGGTTTAAGTGACACGGGCGGGGAGCAGTACTTC

D: .
J: TRBJ2-7
size: .
length: 12
V: TRBV10-3
CDR3: CAISDPQVQKYF
DNA: TGTGCCATCAGCGACCCCCAGGTTCAGAAGTACTTC

D: .
J: TRBJ1-4
size: .
length: 13
V: TRBV2
CDR3: CASRQIRGEKLFF
DNA: TGTGCCAGCAGACAAATCAGGGGTGAAAAACTGTTTTTT

D: .
J: TRBJ1-1
size: .
length: 14
V: TRBV7-3
CDR3: CASSLAPGNTEAFF
DNA: TGTGCCAGCAGCTTGGCCCCGGGAAACACTGAAGCTTTCTTT

D: TRBD2
J: TRBJ2-7
size: .
length: 13
V: TRBV7-6
CDR3: CASSLQREGEQYF
DNA: TGTGCCAGCAGCTTACAGCGGGAGGGCGAGCAGTACTTC

D: .
J: TRBJ2-7
size: few
length: 14
V: TRBV3-1/TRBV3-2
CDR3: CASSRRQSPCEQYF
DNA: TGTGCCAGCAGCCGACGACAGTCCCCCTGCGAGCAGTACTTC

D: .
J: TRBJ2-1
size: .
length: 15
V: TRBV4-1
CDR3: CASSQDTGEYNEQFF
DNA: TGCGCCAGCAGCCAAGATACGGGGGAGTACAATGAGCAGTTCTTC

D: .
J: TRBJ1-5
size: few
length: 12
V: TRBV7-9
CDR3: CASTSGNQPQHF
DNA: TGTGCCAGCACCTCTGGCAATCAGCCCCAGCATTTT

D: TRBD1
J: TRBJ1-6
size: .
length: 16
V: TRBV5-4
CDR3: CASSLVGQGWNSPLHF
DNA: TGTGCCAGCAGCTTGGTGGGACAGGGATGGAATTCACCCCTCCACTTT

D: .
J: TRBJ1-2
size: .
length: 15
V: TRBV5-1
CDR3: CASSLWGGPDNGYTF
DNA: TGCGCCAGCAGCTTGTGGGGGGGACCTGATAATGGCTACACCTTC

D: TRBD1
J: TRBJ1-1
size: .
length: 14
V: TRBV27
CDR3: CASSFGTGRTEAFF
DNA: TGTGCCAGCAGTTTCGGGACAGGGAGGACTGAAGCTTTCTTT

D: TRBD1
J: TRBJ2-6
size: .
length: 19
V: TRBV6-1
CDR3: CASSEEPGQGASGANVLTF
DNA: TGTGCCAGCAGTGAAGAGCCGGGACAGGGGGCCTCTGGGGCCAACGTCCTGACTTTC

D: TRBD1
J: TRBJ1-6
size: .
length: 16
V: TRBV3-1/TRBV3-2
CDR3: CASSLTGDRSNSPLHF
DNA: TGTGCCAGCAGCCTTACTGGGGACAGGTCTAATTCACCCCTCCACTTT

D: TRBD1
J: TRBJ1-3
size: .
length: 16
V: TRBV11-3
CDR3: CASSTFGTGVGNTIYF
DNA: TGTGCCAGCAGCACCTTCGGGACAGGGGTTGGAAACACCATATATTTT

D: .
J: TRBJ1-1
size: .
length: 14
V: TRBV6-1
CDR3: CASSDVGQNTEAFF
DNA: TGTGCCAGCAGTGACGTTGGACAGAACACTGAAGCTTTCTTT

D: .
J: TRBJ2-7
size: .
length: 15
V: TRBV21-1
CDR3: CASSKAGTGGYEQYF
DNA: TGTGCCAGCAGCAAAGCAGGTACAGGGGGCTACGAGCAGTACTTC

D: TRBD1
J: TRBJ1-4
size: .
length: 14
V: TRBV27
CDR3: CASSLGQGVEKLFF
DNA: TGTGCCAGCAGTCTCGGACAGGGAGTTGAAAAACTGTTTTTT

D: TRBD1
J: TRBJ1-1
size: .
length: 14
V: TRBV4-1
CDR3: CASSLQGDDTEAFF
DNA: TGCGCCAGCAGCCTTCAGGGGGATGACACTGAAGCTTTCTTT

D: TRBD1
J: TRBJ1-2
size: .
length: 18
V: TRBV7-9
CDR3: CASSSPYADRVESYGYTF
DNA: TGTGCCAGCAGCTCCCCCTATGCGGACAGGGTTGAGAGCTATGGCTACACCTTC

D: .
J: TRBJ1-5
size: .
length: 16
V: TRBV30
CDR3: CAWSVRGVGSNQPQHF
DNA: TGTGCCTGGAGTGTACGGGGTGTCGGCTCCAATCAGCCCCAGCATTTT

D: .
J: TRBJ1-1
size: .
length: 14
V: TRBV19
CDR3: CASSPHARNTEAFF
DNA: TGTGCCAGTAGTCCGCACGCGAGGAACACTGAAGCTTTCTTT

D: TRBD1
J: TRBJ1-1
size: .
length: 15
V: TRBV7-9
CDR3: CASSQLGPQTGAAFF
DNA: TGTGCCAGCAGCCAGCTTGGCCCACAGACAGGGGCGGCTTTCTTT

D: .
J: TRBJ1-6
size: .
length: 14
V: TRBV19
CDR3: CASSIGRRNSPLHF
DNA: TGTGCCAGTAGTATTGGCAGGAGGAATTCACCCCTCCACTTT

D: .
J: TRBJ2-7
size: .
length: 13
V: TRBV29-1
CDR3: CSVNGGLAYEQYF
DNA: TGCAGCGTGAACGGAGGGTTGGCCTACGAGCAGTACTTC

D: .
J: TRBJ2-7
size: .
length: 17
V: TRBV15
CDR3: CATSREGNQAWGVEQYF
DNA: TGTGCCACCAGCAGAGAGGGTAATCAGGCCTGGGGGGTCGAGCAGTACTTC

D: .
J: TRBJ1-3
size: .
length: 14
V: TRBV10-3
CDR3: CAIAGRDSGNTIYF
DNA: TGTGCCATAGCGGGCCGTGACTCTGGAAACACCATATATTTT

D: TRBD2
J: TRBJ2-7
size: few
length: 16
V: TRBV3-1/TRBV3-2
CDR3: CASSSRGGATLDEQYF
DNA: TGTGCCAGCAGCTCCCGGGGGGGGGCCACCCTGGACGAGCAGTACTTC

D: .
J: TRBJ2-7
size: .
length: 11
V: TRBV10-2
CDR3: CASSEGGEQYF
DNA: TGCGCCAGCAGTGAGGGCGGGGAGCAGTACTTC

D: TRBD2
J: TRBJ2-1
size: once
length: 14
V: TRBV6-5
CDR3: CASSRGGGGNEQFF
DNA: TGTGCCAGCAGTCGGGGGGGAGGTGGCAATGAGCAGTTCTTC